The 6 T cell receptor beta chains below come from one sample, sequenced in a study of sequential checkpoint blockade in melanoma. This sample's treatment: randomized to nivolumab then ipilimumab (arm A) or the reverse (arm B). TCRdb keeps only in-frame clones here, not all; method: immunoSEQ multiplex PCR. The sample shows about 18,000 clones, 45% to 65% of them seen only once. The specimen comprised CD8+ T cells sorted from blood (inferred from file names), sampled from a patient given nivolumab and ipilimumab in sequence. Source of these receptors: a human donor with melanoma.

V usage is TRBV27 and J usage is TRBJ2-3, with D perhaps matching TRBD2 (6 bases). The length of the CDR3 is 16 residues. Germline values: CDR1 MNHEY, CDR2 SMNVEV (reference sequence). V was pared by 3 bases and J by 4 bases, with 17 bases between. The CDR3 nucleotides read TGTGCCAGCAGTTTTACGGCGGGGTTGGGCGCAGATACGCAGTATTTT. It yields the protein CASSFTAGLGADTQYF.

This clone was seen once. The CDR3 DNA reads TGTGCCAGCAGTTTATTAGCGGGGGGTTTCTACAATGAGCAGTTCTTC. Translating gives CASSLLAGGFYNEQFF. J is TRBJ2-1 and V is TRBV27; TRBD2 agrees at 10 bases. The CDR3 length is 16 residues. Germline CDR1 is MNHEY and CDR2 is SMNVEV (reference sequence). V lost 1 base and J lost 3; bases outside the gene matches: 3.

V usage is TRBV9 and J usage is TRBJ2-5, with TRBD2 as a possible D gene (5 bases). The CDR3 contains 15 residues. Per the germline V gene, CDR1 is SGDLS and CDR2 is YYNGEE. The V end lost 0 bases, the J end lost 0 bases, and 9 bases lay between the germline ends. This CDR3 is CASSVATRDQETQYF. In DNA form, the CDR3 reads TGTGCCAGCAGCGTAGCTACGAGGGACCAAGAGACCCAGTACTTC.

The rearrangement links TRBV11-2 to TRBJ2-5; the D is unclear. V was cut by 5 bases and J by 6 bases, with 7 bases left in between. Germline V gene sequence: CDR1 SGHAT, CDR2 FQNNGV. This CDR3 comprises 11 residues. The CDR3 region is CASSLSKTQYF. CDR3 DNA: TGTGCCAGCAGCCTAAGCAAGACCCAGTACTTC.

J is TRBJ2-7 and V is TRBV11-3; TRBD2 might be the D (6 bases). V gave up 0 bases and J gave up 3 bases, with 6 bases separating them. The CDR3 extends over 13 amino acids. Per the germline V gene, CDR1 is SGHNT and CDR2 is YENEEA. CDR3 DNA: TGTGCCAGCAGCTTAGATAGCGGCTACGAGCAGTACTTC. Its translation: CASSLDSGYEQYF. The full variable domain, rest sourced from reference TRBV11-3 and TRBJ2-7, is EAGVVQSPRYKIIEKKQPVAFWCNPISGHNTLYWYLQNLGQGPELLIRYENEEAVDDSQLPKDRFSAERLKGVDSTLKIQPAELGDSAVYLCASSLDSGYEQYFGPGTRLTVT.

CDR3 in amino acids: CASSGLEETGNTIYF. CDR3 bases: TGTGCCAGCAGTGGATTGGAGGAAACCGGAAACACCATATATTTT. The chain employs TRBV2 and TRBJ1-3; D gene uncertain. CDR3 length: 15 amino acids. CDR1 is SNHLY and CDR2 is FYNNEI in the germline V gene. Between the trimmed V and J ends, which lost 4 bases and 4 bases, there was a span of 14 bases.